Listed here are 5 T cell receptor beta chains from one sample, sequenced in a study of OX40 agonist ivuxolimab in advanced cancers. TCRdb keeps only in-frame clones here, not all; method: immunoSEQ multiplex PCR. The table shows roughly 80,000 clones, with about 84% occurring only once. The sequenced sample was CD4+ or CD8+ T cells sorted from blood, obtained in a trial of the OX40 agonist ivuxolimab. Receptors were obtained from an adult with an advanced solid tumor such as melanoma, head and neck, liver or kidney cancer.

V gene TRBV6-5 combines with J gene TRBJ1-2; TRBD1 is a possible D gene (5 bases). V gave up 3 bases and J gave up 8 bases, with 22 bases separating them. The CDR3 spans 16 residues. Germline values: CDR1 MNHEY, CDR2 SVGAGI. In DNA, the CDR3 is TGTGCCAGCAGTTATCGCAGGGCTCCGCCATCTAGCGGCTACACCTTC. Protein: CASSYRRAPPSSGYTF.

CDR3 sequence (DNA): TGTGCCAGCAGCCCCGGGACCCTAAGCGGTGACGAGCAGTACTTC. Its translation is CASSPGTLSGDEQYF. V is TRBV5-5 and J is TRBJ2-7, with D perhaps assigned TRBD1 or TRBD2 (5 bases each). Trimming took 4 bases from V and 5 from J, leaving 19 bases between them. CDR3 size: 15 residues. Germline V gives CDR1 SGHKS, CDR2 YYEKEE (reference sequence).

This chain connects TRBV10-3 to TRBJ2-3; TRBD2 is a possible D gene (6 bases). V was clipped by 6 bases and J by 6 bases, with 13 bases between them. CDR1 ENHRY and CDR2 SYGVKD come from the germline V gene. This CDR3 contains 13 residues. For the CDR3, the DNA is TGTGCCATCAGCCCCGGGACTTACGATACGCAGTATTTT. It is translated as CAISPGTYDTQYF.

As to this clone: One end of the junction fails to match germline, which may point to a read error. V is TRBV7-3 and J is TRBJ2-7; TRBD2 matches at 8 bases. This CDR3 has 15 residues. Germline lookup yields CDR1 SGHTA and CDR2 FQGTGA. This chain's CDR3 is CASRLRAAGAYEQYF. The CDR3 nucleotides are TGTGCCAGCAGGTTAAGGGCAGCGGGAGCCTACGAGCAGTACTTC.

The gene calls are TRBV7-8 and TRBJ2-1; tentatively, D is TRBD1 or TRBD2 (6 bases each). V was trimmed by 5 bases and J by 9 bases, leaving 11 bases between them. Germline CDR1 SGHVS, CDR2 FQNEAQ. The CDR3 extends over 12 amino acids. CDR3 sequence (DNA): TGTGCCAGCAGCCTCGGGGGCGGTGAGCAGTTCTTC. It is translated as CASSLGGGEQFF.